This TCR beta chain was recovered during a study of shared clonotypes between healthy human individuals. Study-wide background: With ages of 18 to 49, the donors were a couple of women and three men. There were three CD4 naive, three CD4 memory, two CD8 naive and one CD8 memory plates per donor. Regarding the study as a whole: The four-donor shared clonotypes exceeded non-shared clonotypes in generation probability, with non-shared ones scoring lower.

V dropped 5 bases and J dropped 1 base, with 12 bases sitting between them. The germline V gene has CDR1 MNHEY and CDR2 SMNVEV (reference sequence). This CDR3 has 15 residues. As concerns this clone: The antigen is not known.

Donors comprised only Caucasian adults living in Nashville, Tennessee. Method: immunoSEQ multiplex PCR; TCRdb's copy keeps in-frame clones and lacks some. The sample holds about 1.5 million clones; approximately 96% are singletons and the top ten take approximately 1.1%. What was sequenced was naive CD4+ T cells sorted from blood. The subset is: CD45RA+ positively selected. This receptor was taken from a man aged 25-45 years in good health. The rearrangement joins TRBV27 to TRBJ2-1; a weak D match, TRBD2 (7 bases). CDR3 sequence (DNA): TGTGCCAGCAGTCCACGGGGGGCTTCCTACAATGAGCAGTTCTTC. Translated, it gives CASSPRGASYNEQFF.